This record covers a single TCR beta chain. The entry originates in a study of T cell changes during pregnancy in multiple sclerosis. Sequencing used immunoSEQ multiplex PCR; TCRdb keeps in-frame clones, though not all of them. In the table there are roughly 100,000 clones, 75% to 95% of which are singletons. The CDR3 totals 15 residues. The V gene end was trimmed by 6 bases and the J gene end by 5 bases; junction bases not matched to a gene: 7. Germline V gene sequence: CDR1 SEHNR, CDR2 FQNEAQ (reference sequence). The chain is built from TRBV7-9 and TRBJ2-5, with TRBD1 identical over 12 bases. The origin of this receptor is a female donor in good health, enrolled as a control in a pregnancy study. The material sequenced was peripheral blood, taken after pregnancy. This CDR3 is CASSRDRGRIETQYF. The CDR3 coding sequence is TGTGCCAGCAGTCGGGACAGGGGGCGGATCGAGACCCAGTACTTC.